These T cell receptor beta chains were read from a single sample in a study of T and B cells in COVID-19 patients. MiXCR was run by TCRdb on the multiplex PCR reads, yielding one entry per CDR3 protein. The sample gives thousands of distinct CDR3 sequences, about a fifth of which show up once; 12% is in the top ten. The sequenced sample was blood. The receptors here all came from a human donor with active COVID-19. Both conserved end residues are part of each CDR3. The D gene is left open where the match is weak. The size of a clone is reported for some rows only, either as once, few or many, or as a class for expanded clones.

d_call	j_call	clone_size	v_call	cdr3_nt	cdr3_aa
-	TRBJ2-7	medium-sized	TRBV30	TGTGCCTGGAGTGTAAAAGGGCTGTCCTACGAGCAGTACTTC	CAWSVKGLSYEQYF
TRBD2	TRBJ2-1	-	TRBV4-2	TGTGCCAGCAGCCGCCACCGGAGCGGGAGAGGGGACAATGAGCAGTTCTTC	CASSRHRSGRGDNEQFF
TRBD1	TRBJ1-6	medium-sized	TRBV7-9	TGTGCCAGCAGCTCCCACGACAGGGAAGGGGGGAATTCACCCCTCCACTTT	CASSSHDREGGNSPLHF
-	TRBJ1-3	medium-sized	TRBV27	TGTGCCAGCAGATACTCCTCTGGAAACACCATATATTTT	CASRYSSGNTIYF
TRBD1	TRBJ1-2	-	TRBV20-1	TGCAGTTCCTTTCCGGGACAGGGGGACGATGGCTACACCTTC	CSSFPGQGDDGYTF
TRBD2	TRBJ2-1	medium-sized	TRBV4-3	TGCGCCAGCAGCCCCGGGACTACCTCCTACAATGAGCAGTTCTTC	CASSPGTTSYNEQFF
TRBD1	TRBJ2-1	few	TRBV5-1	TGCGCCAGCAGCTCCCGGACAGGGTCCTACAATGAGCAGTTCTTC	CASSSRTGSYNEQFF
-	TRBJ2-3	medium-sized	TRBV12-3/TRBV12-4	TGTGCCAGCAGTGACCCTGGGACCACAGATACGCAGTATTTT	CASSDPGTTDTQYF
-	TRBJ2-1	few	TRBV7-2	TGTGCCAGCAGCCTGGCCATGATAAGCTCCTACAATGAGCAGTTCTTC	CASSLAMISSYNEQFF
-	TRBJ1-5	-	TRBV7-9	TGTGCCAGCAGCTTAGTGGAAGGGAGCAATCAGCCCCAGCATTTT	CASSLVEGSNQPQHF
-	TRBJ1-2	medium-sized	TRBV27	TGTGCCAGCAGTTTATCCCTTTGGGACCCAGGGGACTATGGCTACACCTTC	CASSLSLWDPGDYGYTF
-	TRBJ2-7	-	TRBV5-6	TGTGCCAGCAGCCGCGAGTACGAGCAGTACTTC	CASSREYEQYF
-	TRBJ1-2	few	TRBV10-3	TGTGCCATCAGTGGGCCGGTATGGAACTATGGCTACACCTTC	CAISGPVWNYGYTF
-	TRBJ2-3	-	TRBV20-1	TGCAGTGCTAGAAAAACCACTCGCTCCTTTCCTTTATCAAGCACAGATACGCAGTATTTT	CSARKTTRSFPLSSTDTQYF
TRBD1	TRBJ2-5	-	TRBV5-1	TGCGCCAGCAGCCCTGGACAGGTGGGGGAGACCCAGTACTTC	CASSPGQVGETQYF
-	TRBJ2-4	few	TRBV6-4	TGTGCCAGCATGATGAGGAGTCCTCTAGCCAAAAACATTCAGTACTTC	CASMMRSPLAKNIQYF
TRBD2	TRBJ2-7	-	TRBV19	TGTGCCAGTAGTCACCCGACAGGCGGGACTAGCGGGAGCTCCTACGAGCAGTACTTC	CASSHPTGGTSGSSYEQYF
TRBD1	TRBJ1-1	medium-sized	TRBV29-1	TGCAGCGTCATGACAGGGGGCAACACTGAAGCTTTCTTT	CSVMTGGNTEAFF
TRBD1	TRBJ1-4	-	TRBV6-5	TGTGCCAGCAGCCAGGGGGGAGAAAAACTGTTTTTT	CASSQGGEKLFF
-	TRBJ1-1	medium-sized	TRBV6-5	TGTGCCAGCACCCGTCTACAGGGACTTGAAGCTTTCTTT	CASTRLQGLEAFF
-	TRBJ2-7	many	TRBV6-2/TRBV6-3	TGTGCCAGCAATAAAAACGAGCAGTACTTC	CASNKNEQYF
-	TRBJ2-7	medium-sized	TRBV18	TGTGCCAGCTCACCAAGAGCAAGGGGCGAGCAGTACTTC	CASSPRARGEQYF
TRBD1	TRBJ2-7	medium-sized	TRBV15	TGTGCCACCAGCACCGGACAGGGAAGGGCCCCCTACGAGCAGTACTTC	CATSTGQGRAPYEQYF